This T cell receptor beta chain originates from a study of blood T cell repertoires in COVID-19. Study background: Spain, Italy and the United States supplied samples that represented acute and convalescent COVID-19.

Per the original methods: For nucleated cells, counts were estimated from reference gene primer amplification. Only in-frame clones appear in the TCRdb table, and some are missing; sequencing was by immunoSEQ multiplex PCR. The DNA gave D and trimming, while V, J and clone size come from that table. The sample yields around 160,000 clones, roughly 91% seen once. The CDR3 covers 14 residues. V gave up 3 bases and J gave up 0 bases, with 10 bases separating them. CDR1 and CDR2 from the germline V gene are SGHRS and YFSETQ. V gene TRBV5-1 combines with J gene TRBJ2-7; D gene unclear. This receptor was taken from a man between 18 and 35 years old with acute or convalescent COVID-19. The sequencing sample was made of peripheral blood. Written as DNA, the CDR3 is TGCGCCAGCAGCTCCCACAGCTCCTCCTACGAGCAGTACTTC. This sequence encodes CASSSHSSSYEQYF. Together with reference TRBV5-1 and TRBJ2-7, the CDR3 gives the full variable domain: KAGVTQTPRYLIKTRGQQVTLSCSPISGHRSVSWYQQTPGQGLQFLFEYFSETQRNKGNFPGRFSGRQFSNSRSEMNVSTLELGDSALYLCASSSHSSSYEQYFGPGTRLTVT.